Presented here are 10 T cell receptor beta chains from one specimen sequenced in a study of post-analysis software for immune sequencing data. Regarding the study as a whole: Five or six TRBV segments appeared more often in patients than in controls, and TRBV5-6, TRBV5-1 and TRBV20-1 were among these.

Unique molecular identifiers were built into the TCR beta cDNA libraries. TCRdb independently ran MiXCR on the PCR reads; one entry per CDR3 protein. The sample carries roughly 430,000 distinct CDR3 sequences, less than 40% recorded once. The antigens these receptors bind are not known. Sample: blood. These receptors were obtained from a girl aged 2-10 years with multiple sclerosis.

This clonotype turned up a few times. The gene calls are TRBV29-1 and TRBJ2-7; no firm D call. There are 15 residues in the CDR3. The germline V and J ends were trimmed by 7 bases and 0 bases, with 19 bases remaining between them. The germline CDR1 and CDR2 sequences are SQVTM and ANQGSEA. In nucleotides, the CDR3 is TGCAGCGCTGGGTGGGGATCTCGGAGCTCCTACGAGCAGTACTTC. Residues: CSAGWGSRSSYEQYF.

This clonotype was detected only a few times. J is TRBJ2-1 and V is TRBV6-5; TRBD2 matches 8 bases. This CDR3 contains 15 residues. Germline assignment: CDR1 MNHEY and CDR2 SVGAGI. The trim removed 6 bases at V and 7 bases at J, leaving 11 bases unmatched. CDR3: CASRYTSGPSNEQFF. The CDR3 DNA reads TGTGCCAGCAGATATACTAGCGGCCCGAGTAATGAGCAGTTCTTC.

There are a few counts of this clonotype. The chain recombines TRBV20-1 with TRBJ2-1; D unresolved. The CDR3 is 14 amino acids. V shed 3 bases and J shed 4 bases, with 13 bases lying between them. CDR1 is DFQATT, CDR2 SNEGSKA, per germline (reference sequence). The CDR3 bases are TGCAGTGCTAGCGCAGCAGCAGTTTACAATGAGCAGTTCTTC. It yields the protein CSASAAAVYNEQFF.

The chain links TRBV6-1 to TRBJ1-6, with D possibly being TRBD1 (5 bases). V dropped 0 bases and J dropped 10 bases, with 16 bases sitting between them. This CDR3 contains 16 residues. CDR1 is MNHNS, CDR2 SASEGT, per germline. CDR3 DNA: TGTGCCAGCAGTGAAGCGCGGTGGCAGGGAGGCTCACCCCTCCACTTT. Its protein product is CASSEARWQGGSPLHF.

A remark on this clonotype: Its ends do not fully match the called genes, so a read error is possible. V is TRBV29-1 and J is TRBJ2-7, with TRBD1 matching 9 bases. This CDR3 region has 15 residues. Germline V gene lookup returns CDR1 SQVTM and CDR2 ANQGSEA. The chain's CDR3 is CSAEGYRGLNYEQYF. Written as DNA, the CDR3 is TGCAGCGCTGAAGGATACAGGGGGCTAAACTACGAGCAGTACTTC.

In this sample, this clonotype turned up a few times. The chain uses TRBV13 and TRBJ1-4; D is ambiguous. The CDR3 covers 12 residues. With 5 bases removed from V and 7 bases from J, the gap between germline ends came to 8 bases. Looked up from germline, CDR1 is PRHDT and CDR2 is FYEKMQ (reference sequence). CDR3: CASSGRREKLFF. The DNA of the CDR3 is TGTGCCAGCAGCGGAAGACGTGAAAAACTGTTTTTT.

Only a few counts were recorded for this clonotype. The V call is TRBV29-1, the J call TRBJ1-2; 7 nucleotides match TRBD1. The CDR3 has 10 residues. Germline CDR1 is SQVTM and CDR2 is ANQGSEA. The J segment lost 10 bases and the V segment lost 6 bases, leaving 5 bases of the junction unmatched. The CDR3 protein is CSVAGTDYTF. In nucleotides, the CDR3 is TGCAGCGTGGCCGGGACAGACTACACCTTC.

The chain has TRBV9 and TRBJ2-3; 8 bases are a match to TRBD2. Germline CDR1 is SGDLS and CDR2 is YYNGEE. The CDR3 spans 14 residues. V shed 3 bases and J 4 bases; nucleotides not matched to a gene: 4. DNA for the CDR3: TGTGCCAGCAGCGGGACTAGCCCCGCAGATACGCAGTATTTT. It specifies CASSGTSPADTQYF.

This clonotype appeared a few times. The V call is TRBV6-5, the J call TRBJ1-2; no reliable D call. Trimming removed 5 bases from V and 2 bases from J, with 9 bases in between. The CDR3 runs to 13 residues. Germline loops: CDR1 MNHEY, CDR2 SVGAGI. CDR3 protein: CASSQTPNYGYTF. In DNA, the CDR3 is TGTGCCAGCAGTCAGACACCCAACTATGGCTACACCTTC.

The table lists this clonotype with a count of one. The chain employs TRBV12-5 and TRBJ2-3, with 13 positions matching TRBD2. The CDR3 runs 18 residues. CDR1 and CDR2 from the germline V gene are LGHNT and FRNRAP. V shed 2 bases, J shed 4 bases, and the junction held 9 bases outside the gene matches. In DNA, the CDR3 is TGTGCTAGTGGTTTGCAGACTAGCGGGGGGATCCCTCCAGATACGCAGTATTTT. Encoded protein: CASGLQTSGGIPPDTQYF.